Included here is one T cell receptor beta chain sequence, with context. The antigen is unknown. This specimen belongs to a study of OX40 agonist ivuxolimab in advanced cancers. The protocol was immunoSEQ multiplex PCR, while the TCRdb copy is restricted to in-frame clones and leaves out a portion. The repertoire holds 25,000 to 35,000 clones, 70% to 85% seen once, with roughly 21% in the top ten. Autoimmune disease history or systemic immunosuppression led to patients being barred. General observations from the study: Expanded clones were, on average, more numerous in CD8+ T cells than in CD4+. Blood T cells, both CD4+ and CD8+, expanded clonally by week 6 at 0.1 to 3.0 mg/kg.

V was trimmed by 4 bases and J by 5 bases, leaving 19 bases between them. This CDR3 contains 15 residues. Germline CDR1 is SGHRS and CDR2 is YFSETQ. The chain joins TRBV5-1 to TRBJ2-7; weak D call: TRBD2 (6 bases). Sequencing was performed on CD4+ or CD8+ T cells sorted from blood, taken in a trial of the OX40 agonist ivuxolimab. This sequence was found in an adult with an advanced solid tumor such as melanoma, head and neck, liver or kidney cancer. This CDR3 is CASSPLGGLKDEQYF. DNA for the CDR3: TGCGCCAGCAGCCCCCTCGGGGGTCTAAAGGACGAGCAGTACTTC.